This T cell receptor (beta chain) was identified during a study of T-cell reconstitution after alpha-beta-depleted transplantation in children. The TCRbeta library incorporated unique molecular identifiers. TCRdb analysed the PCR reads with MiXCR anew, one entry per CDR3 protein. The repertoire holds 350,000 to 400,000 distinct CDR3 sequences, roughly 14% seen once, with about 3.9% in the top ten. The germline gives CDR1 SGHRS, CDR2 YFSETQ. V dropped 7 bases and J dropped 0; count of bases not matched to a gene: 9. The CDR3 length is 17 residues. This clonotype turned up a few times. J is TRBJ2-1 and V is TRBV5-1; 11 bases agree with TRBD2. The sample consisted of PBMCs, taken from the stem cell graft. This sequence was found in a human donor who donated a stem cell graft to a child with Fanconi anemia. The CDR3: CASRSLAGGSSYNEQFF. The CDR3 DNA reads TGCGCCAGCCGGTCCCTAGCGGGGGGTTCCTCCTACAATGAGCAGTTCTTC.